Listed below are T cell receptor beta chains from one sample, sequenced in a study of T-cell memory formation after mild COVID-19. Each CDR3 protein is one row after TCRdb ran MiXCR on the 5' RACE reads. The repertoire consists of about 350,000 distinct CDR3 sequences, with 12% to 15% occurring once and the leading ten covering 20% to 25%. Sequencing used PBMCs or a T cell subset sorted from them (not recorded which). All receptors come from a man younger than 35 who had mild COVID-19 (a few samples of this study predate the infection). Cell type and time point are not known. Both conserved end residues are part of each CDR3.

TRBJ2-2 TRBV10-3 CAISESSGGRERDTGELFF
TRBJ2-4 TRBV5-5 CASSPQGAGAKNIQYF
TRBJ2-1 TRBV7-2 CASSSRQTYNEQFF
TRBJ1-5 TRBV4-2 CASGGVSNQPQHF
TRBJ1-1 TRBV12-3/TRBV12-4 CASCKGGARSQAFF
TRBJ2-2 TRBV7-9 CASSPPGGRTGELFF
TRBJ1-2 TRBV6-1 CASQEIRGYGYTF
TRBJ2-3 TRBV4-3 CASSQVPETQYF
TRBJ1-2 TRBV7-3 CASSLVAGSDYGYTF
TRBJ2-2 TRBV24-1 CATSEQTGQGAGELFF
TRBJ1-1 TRBV7-6 CASSLQGRGWPAFF
TRBJ1-2 TRBV4-2 CASSQELTGQPDHYF
TRBJ1-1 TRBV14 CASSHVGTGVAFF
TRBJ1-4 TRBV4-1 CASSQSGTLIEKLFF
TRBJ2-3 TRBV18 CASSLSGTGSTDTQYF
TRBJ2-5 TRBV12-3/TRBV12-4 CASSSGTGGGTQYF
TRBJ2-3 TRBV4-1 CASSHVGRLGRTDTQYF
TRBJ2-5 TRBV6-6 CASSNQGGAGAKTQYF
TRBJ2-7 TRBV5-1 CASSDNLYEQYF
TRBJ1-6 TRBV5-1 CASSLDRVDGSPLHF
TRBJ2-3 TRBV12-3/TRBV12-4 CASSLGPDQVKYTQYF
TRBJ1-5 TRBV12-3/TRBV12-4 CASSLRPVDPPQHF
TRBJ1-6 TRBV6-5 CASRPDRGQDNSPLHF
TRBJ2-7 TRBV4-1 CASSSRDSYEQYF
TRBJ1-2 TRBV4-1 CASSQDLGRAINYGYTF
TRBJ2-1 TRBV6-4 CASSEGLAGGSYNEQFF
TRBJ2-2 TRBV24-1 CATSDYGTGELFF
TRBJ1-1 TRBV7-9 CASSPGSGRVPEAFF
TRBJ2-7 TRBV6-1 CASRWLAGEGEQYF
TRBJ1-5 TRBV6-5 CASSYAGWNQPQHF
TRBJ1-5 TRBV2 CASRVRTGSNQPQHF
TRBJ2-4 TRBV9 CASSVEGSGGKNIQYF
TRBJ2-5 TRBV3-1 CASSQRSGLAETQYF
TRBJ2-5 TRBV6-5 CASSYSWRGFYQETQYF
TRBJ1-5 TRBV4-3 CASSQGYSNQPQHF
TRBJ2-2 TRBV4-1 CASSQLGTGGAGELFF
TRBJ2-1 TRBV7-9 CASSALAGAGEQFF
TRBJ2-5 TRBV27 CASRRASGQETQYF
TRBJ2-7 TRBV7-9 CASSSGTESYEQYF
TRBJ1-1 TRBV5-8 CASSLGYRGRYTEAFF
TRBJ1-2 TRBV27 CASSAPNLYGYTF
TRBJ2-3 TRBV3-1 CASSRDRRTDTQYF
TRBJ2-1 TRBV12-3/TRBV12-4 CASRSYNEQFF
TRBJ1-1 TRBV6-5 CASSYGENTEAFF
TRBJ2-3 TRBV27 CASSLSVGTDTQYF
TRBJ1-1 TRBV5-1 CASSFKGQIYTEAFF
TRBJ2-7 TRBV19 CASSGPGISYEQYF
TRBJ2-4 TRBV20-1 CSAESDENIQYF
TRBJ1-1 TRBV29-1 CSVVYRGAVTEAFF
TRBJ2-3 TRBV5-1 CASSLLGTGLTDTQYF
TRBJ2-5 TRBV11-2 CASSQEGQKEETQYF
TRBJ2-7 TRBV7-8 CASSIDSPREEQYF
TRBJ2-2 TRBV4-3 CASSQREFGELFF